This T cell receptor beta chain was captured by sequencing in a study of molecular identifiers for immune sequencing clone quantification. Study results and caveats: Clones of above 20 RNA copies carried over 97% of effector molecules; in naive cells they carried under 1%.

There are many counts of this clonotype. Antigen: not known. CDR1 is MDHEN and CDR2 is SYDVKM in the germline V gene. After removal of 7 bases from V and 8 bases from J, the junction contained 12 bases not matched to a gene. The CDR3 covers 15 residues. Listed TCR primers, together with previously described methods, were used for the bulk TCR libraries. Each CDR3 protein is one row after TCRdb ran MiXCR on the PCR reads. This sample has under 600,000 distinct CDR3 sequences, with over 20% found just once. Sequencing was carried out using naive CD8+ T cells from blood, with Jurkat cell RNA spiked in. Documented subset: FACS-sorted CD8+CD4-CCR7+CD45RA+ naive T cells. The receptor was derived from a human donor in good health. Some libraries in this study had Jurkat cell RNA spiked in. The chain combines TRBV28 with TRBJ2-3, with 10 bases lining up with TRBD2. The CDR3 region has the DNA TGTGCCAGCAAGTTTCAGCTAGCGGGAGTGGTTACGCAGTATTTT. Amino acid sequence: CASKFQLAGVVTQYF. Full variable domain (remainder filled in from reference TRBV28 and TRBJ2-3): DVKVTQSSRYLVKRTGEKVFLECVQDMDHENMFWYRQDPGLGLRLIYFSYDVKMKEKGDIPEGYSVSREKKERFSLILESASTNQTSMYLCASKFQLAGVVTQYFGPGTRLTVL.